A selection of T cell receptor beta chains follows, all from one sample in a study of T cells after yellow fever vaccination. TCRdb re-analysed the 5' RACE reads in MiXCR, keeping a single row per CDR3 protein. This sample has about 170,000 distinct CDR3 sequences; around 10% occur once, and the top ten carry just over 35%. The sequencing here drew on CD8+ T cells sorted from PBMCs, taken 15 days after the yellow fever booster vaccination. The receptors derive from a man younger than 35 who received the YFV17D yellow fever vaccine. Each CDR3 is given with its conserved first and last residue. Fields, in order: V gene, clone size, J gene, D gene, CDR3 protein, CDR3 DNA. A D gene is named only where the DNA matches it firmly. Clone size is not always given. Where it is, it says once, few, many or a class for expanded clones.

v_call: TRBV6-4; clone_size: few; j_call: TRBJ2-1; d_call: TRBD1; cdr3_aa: CASRPGQGENEQFF; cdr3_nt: TGTGCCAGCAGGCCGGGACAGGGGGAGAATGAGCAGTTCTTC
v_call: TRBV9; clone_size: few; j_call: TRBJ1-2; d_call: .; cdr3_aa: CASSGGAPGLGYTF; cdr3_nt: TGTGCCAGCAGCGGGGGGGCGCCCGGACTTGGCTACACCTTC
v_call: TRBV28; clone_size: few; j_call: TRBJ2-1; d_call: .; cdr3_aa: CASRGAGGDNEQFF; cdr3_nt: TGTGCCAGCAGGGGGGCGGGTGGAGACAATGAGCAGTTCTTC
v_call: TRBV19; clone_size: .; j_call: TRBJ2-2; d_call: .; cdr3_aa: CASTLRTAGRTGELFF; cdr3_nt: TGTGCCAGTACCCTAAGAACGGCGGGAAGAACCGGGGAGCTGTTTTTT
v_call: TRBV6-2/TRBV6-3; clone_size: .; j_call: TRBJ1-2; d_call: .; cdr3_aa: CASTLDLSGGYTF; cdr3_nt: TGTGCCAGCACTCTCGACTTGTCGGGGGGCTACACCTTC
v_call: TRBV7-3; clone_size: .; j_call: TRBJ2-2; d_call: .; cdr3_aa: CASSELGEDGELFF; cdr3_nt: TGTGCCAGCAGCGAACTAGGGGAGGACGGGGAGCTGTTTTTT
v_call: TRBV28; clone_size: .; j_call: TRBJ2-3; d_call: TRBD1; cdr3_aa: CASSWTGGKFTDTQYF; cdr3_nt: TGTGCCAGCAGTTGGACAGGGGGAAAATTCACAGATACGCAGTATTTT
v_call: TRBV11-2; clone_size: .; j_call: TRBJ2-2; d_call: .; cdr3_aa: CASSLDSLASYGELFF; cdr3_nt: TGTGCCAGCAGCTTAGACAGTCTAGCGAGTTATGGGGAGCTGTTTTTT
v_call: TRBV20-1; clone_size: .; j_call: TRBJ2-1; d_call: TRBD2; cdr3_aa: CSVPLAGGDYNEQFF; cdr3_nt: TGCAGTGTTCCCCTAGCGGGGGGGGATTACAATGAGCAGTTCTTC
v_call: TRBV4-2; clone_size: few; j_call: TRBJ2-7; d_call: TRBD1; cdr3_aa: CASSQKSREQGGYEQYF; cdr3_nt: TGTGCCAGCAGCCAAAAGAGCCGGGAACAGGGGGGCTACGAGCAGTACTTC
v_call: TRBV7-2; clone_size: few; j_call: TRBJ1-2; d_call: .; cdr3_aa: CASSQGHYGYTF; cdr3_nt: TGTGCCAGCAGCCAGGGTCACTATGGCTACACCTTC
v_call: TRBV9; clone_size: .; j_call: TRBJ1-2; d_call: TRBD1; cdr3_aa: CASSPQSGTGVAGYTF; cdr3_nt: TGTGCCAGCAGCCCACAGTCCGGGACAGGGGTTGCTGGCTACACCTTC
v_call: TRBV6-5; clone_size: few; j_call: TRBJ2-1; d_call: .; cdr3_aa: CASRDGADEQFF; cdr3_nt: TGTGCCAGCAGGGACGGGGCAGATGAGCAGTTCTTC
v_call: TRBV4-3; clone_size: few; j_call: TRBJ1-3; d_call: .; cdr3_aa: CASSLQGPEKGAGNTIYF; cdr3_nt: TGCGCCAGCAGCCTGCAGGGGCCAGAGAAGGGGGCTGGAAACACCATATATTTT
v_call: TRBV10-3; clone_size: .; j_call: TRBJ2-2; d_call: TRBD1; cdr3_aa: CAIRQGPNVNTGELFF; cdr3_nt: TGTGCCATCAGACAGGGGCCGAACGTTAACACCGGGGAGCTGTTTTTT
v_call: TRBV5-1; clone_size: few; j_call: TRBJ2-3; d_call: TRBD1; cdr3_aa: CASSVVPQGAPDTQYF; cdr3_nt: TGCGCCAGCAGCGTAGTCCCACAGGGGGCCCCAGATACGCAGTATTTT
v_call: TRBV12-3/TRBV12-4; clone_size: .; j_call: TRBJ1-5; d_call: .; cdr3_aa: CASSFLGGQPQHF; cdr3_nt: TGTGCCAGCAGTTTCCTCGGCGGGCAGCCCCAGCATTTT
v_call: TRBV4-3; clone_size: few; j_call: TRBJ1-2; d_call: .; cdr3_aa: CASSQDGWTLLNGYTF; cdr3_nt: TGCGCCAGCAGCCAAGATGGTTGGACATTACTTAATGGCTACACCTTC
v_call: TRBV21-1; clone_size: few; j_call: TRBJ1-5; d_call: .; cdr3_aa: CASSKCSGTGGCQPQHF; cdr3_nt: TGTGCCAGCAGCAAATGCTCCGGGACAGGGGGCTGTCAGCCCCAGCATTTT
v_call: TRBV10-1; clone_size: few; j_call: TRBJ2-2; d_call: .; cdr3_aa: CASSELGSDTGELFF; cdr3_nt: TGCGCCAGCAGTGAGTTGGGATCGGACACCGGGGAGCTGTTTTTT
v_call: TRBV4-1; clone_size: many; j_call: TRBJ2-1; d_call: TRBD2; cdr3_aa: CASSQGQGAGTSGDNEQFF; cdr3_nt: TGCGCCAGCAGCCAGGGACAGGGTGCCGGGACTAGCGGCGACAATGAGCAGTTCTTC
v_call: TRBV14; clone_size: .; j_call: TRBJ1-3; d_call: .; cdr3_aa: CASSQDWGISGNTIYF; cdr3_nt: TGTGCCAGCAGCCAAGATTGGGGGATCTCTGGAAACACCATATATTTT
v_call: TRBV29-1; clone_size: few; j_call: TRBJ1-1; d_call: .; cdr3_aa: CSVEGAARAFF; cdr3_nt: TGCAGCGTTGAAGGGGCTGCTAGGGCTTTCTTT
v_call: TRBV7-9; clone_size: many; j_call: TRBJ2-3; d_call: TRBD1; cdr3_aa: CASSGWDRGTDTQYF; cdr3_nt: TGTGCCAGCAGCGGTTGGGACAGGGGCACAGATACGCAGTATTTT
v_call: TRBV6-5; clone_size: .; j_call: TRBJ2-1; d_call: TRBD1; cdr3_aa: CASSYNRGQYNEQFF; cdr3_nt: TGTGCCAGCAGTTACAACAGGGGGCAATACAATGAGCAGTTCTTC
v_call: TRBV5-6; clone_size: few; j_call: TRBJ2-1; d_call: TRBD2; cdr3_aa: CASSLGGRGLAGGEQFF; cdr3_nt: TGTGCCAGCAGCTTAGGTGGTCGAGGACTAGCGGGGGGTGAGCAGTTCTTC
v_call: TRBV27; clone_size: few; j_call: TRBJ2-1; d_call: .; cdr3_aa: CASSFLPKDNEQFF; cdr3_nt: TGTGCCAGCAGTTTTCTTCCGAAGGACAATGAGCAGTTCTTC
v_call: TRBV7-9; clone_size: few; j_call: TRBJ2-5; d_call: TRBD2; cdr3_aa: CASRLTSGDPVSYQETQYF; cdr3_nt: TGTGCCAGCAGATTGACTAGCGGGGACCCTGTTTCTTACCAAGAGACCCAGTACTTC
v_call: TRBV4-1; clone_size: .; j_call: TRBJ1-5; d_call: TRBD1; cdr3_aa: CASSQVGQVDQPQHF; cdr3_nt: TGCGCCAGCAGCCAAGTGGGACAGGTGGATCAGCCCCAGCATTTT
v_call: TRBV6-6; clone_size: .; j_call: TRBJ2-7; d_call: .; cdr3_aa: CASSYRGQPHFYEQYF; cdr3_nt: TGTGCCAGCAGTTACCGTGGACAGCCTCACTTTTACGAGCAGTACTTC
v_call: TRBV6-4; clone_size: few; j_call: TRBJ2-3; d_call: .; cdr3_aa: CASSEYHIPVGGYTDTQYF; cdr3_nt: TGTGCCAGCAGTGAATACCACATACCGGTCGGGGGATACACAGATACGCAGTATTTT
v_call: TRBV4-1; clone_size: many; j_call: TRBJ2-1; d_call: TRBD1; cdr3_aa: CASSPMRGQGDYNEQFF; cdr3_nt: TGCGCCAGCAGCCCCATGCGGGGACAGGGAGACTACAATGAGCAGTTCTTC
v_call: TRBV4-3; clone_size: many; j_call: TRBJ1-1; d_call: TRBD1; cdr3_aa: CASSHGQGNTEAFF; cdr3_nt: TGCGCCAGCAGCCACGGACAGGGGAACACTGAAGCTTTCTTT
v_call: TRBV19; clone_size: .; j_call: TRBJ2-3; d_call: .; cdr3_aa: CASNGGSIDTQYF; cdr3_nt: TGTGCCAGTAACGGGGGCTCAATAGATACGCAGTATTTT
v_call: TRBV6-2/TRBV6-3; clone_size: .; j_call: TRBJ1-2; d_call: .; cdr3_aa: CASSYDLGQSNYGYTF; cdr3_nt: TGTGCCAGCAGTTACGACCTCGGACAGTCTAACTATGGCTACACCTTC
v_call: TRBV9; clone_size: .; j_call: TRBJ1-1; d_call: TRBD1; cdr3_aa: CASSNTGGNTEAFF; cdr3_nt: TGTGCCAGCAGCAATACAGGGGGAAACACTGAAGCTTTCTTT
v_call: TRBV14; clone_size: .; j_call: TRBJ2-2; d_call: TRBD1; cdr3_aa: CASSQEGTGRTGELFF; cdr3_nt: TGTGCCAGCAGCCAAGAAGGGACAGGGCGAACCGGGGAGCTGTTTTTT
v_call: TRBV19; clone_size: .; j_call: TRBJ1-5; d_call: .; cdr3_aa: CASSRSINQPQHF; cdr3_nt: TGTGCCAGTTCTAGGTCGATCAATCAGCCCCAGCATTTT
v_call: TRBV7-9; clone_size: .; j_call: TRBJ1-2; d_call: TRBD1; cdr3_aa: CASSLWQGDGYTF; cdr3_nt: TGTGCCAGCAGCTTATGGCAGGGGGATGGCTACACCTTC
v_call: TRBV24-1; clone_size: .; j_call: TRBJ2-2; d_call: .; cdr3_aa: CATSDLEYRHDREGTGELFF; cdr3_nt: TGTGCCACCAGTGATTTGGAGTATCGGCACGACAGGGAGGGCACCGGGGAGCTGTTTTTT
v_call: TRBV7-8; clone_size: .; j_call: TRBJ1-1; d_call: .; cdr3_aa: CASSFYGSSDMNTEAFF; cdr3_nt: TGTGCCAGCAGCTTCTATGGTTCCAGCGACATGAACACTGAAGCTTTCTTT
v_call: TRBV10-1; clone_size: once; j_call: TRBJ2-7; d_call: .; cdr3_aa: CASSPGPSSYEQYF; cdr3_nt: TGCGCCAGCAGTCCAGGACCCTCCTCCTACGAGCAGTACTTC
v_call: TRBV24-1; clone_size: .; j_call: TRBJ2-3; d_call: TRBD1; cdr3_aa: CATDRGQDTQYF; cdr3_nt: TGTGCCACTGACAGGGGGCAAGATACGCAGTATTTT
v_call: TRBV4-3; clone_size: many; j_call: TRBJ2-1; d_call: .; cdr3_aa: CASSQDTQVNEQFF; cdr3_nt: TGCGCCAGCAGCCAAGATACCCAGGTCAATGAGCAGTTCTTC
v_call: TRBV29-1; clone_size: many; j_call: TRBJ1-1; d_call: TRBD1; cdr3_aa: CSVESVGQGGRAGEAFF; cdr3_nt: TGCAGCGTTGAGTCAGTGGGACAGGGCGGTCGGGCGGGAGAAGCTTTCTTT